This T cell receptor beta chain was captured by sequencing in a study of breast tumors, draining lymph nodes, adjacent tissues. Findings and caveats of the study: Tumor and nontumor repertoires were significantly more similar in luminal-like than in basal-like breast cancer. Findings are consistent with lymph node origin and intratumoral expansion of most tumor T cells. Tumor repertoires ranked between lymph nodes and nontumor tissue in diversity, with V and J gene preferences.

The table lists this clonotype with many counts. Antigen specificity is unknown. Germline CDR1 reads SEHNR; CDR2 reads FQNEAQ (reference sequence). The CDR3 is 18 amino acids. The V gene end was trimmed by 5 bases and the J gene end by 9 bases; junction bases not matched to a gene: 15. TCRdb redid the calling of the multiplex PCR reads with MiXCR, one entry per CDR3 protein. Counted here are 150,000 to 250,000 distinct CDR3 sequences, around 33% occurring once; the ten biggest clones make up approximately 4.5%. The lymph nodes were axillary draining lymph nodes from breast cancer patients. The rearrangement joins TRBV7-9 to TRBJ2-1; 14 bases are a match to TRBD2. This receptor was identified in a female donor with breast cancer. Some clones in this sample may be carry-over from other donors' samples. The sample comprised axillary lymph node tissue. In DNA, the CDR3 is TGTGCCAGCAGCCCCAGGGGGCCCGGGACTAGCGGGAGTGTTGAGCAGTTCTTC. Residues: CASSPRGPGTSGSVEQFF. Together with reference TRBV7-9 and TRBJ2-1, the CDR3 gives the full variable domain: DTGVSQNPRHKITKRGQNVTFRCDPISEHNRLYWYRQTLGQGPEFLTYFQNEAQLEKSRLLSDRFSAERPKGSFSTLEIQRTEQGDSAMYLCASSPRGPGTSGSVEQFFGPGTRLTVL.